This record covers a single TCR beta chain. Its antigen remains unidentified. The data were taken from a study of immune evolution from preneoplasia to lung adenocarcinoma. General observations from the study: Clonality was highest in normal lung, lower in later-stage lesions apparently.

Assay: immunoSEQ multiplex PCR; the TCRdb copy retains only in-frame clones and omits some. The table lists around 5,000 clones, nearly 90% of them singletons, with 2.5% to 3% in the top ten. The V and J ends lost 4 bases and 4 bases, in that order; junction bases with no gene match: 14. The CDR3 has 16 residues. Germline assignment: CDR1 SQVTM and CDR2 ANQGSEA. Sequenced sample: FFPE invasive lung adenocarcinoma tissue. This TCR was sampled from a person in their fifties with lung adenocarcinoma. The rearrangement uses TRBV29-1 and TRBJ2-3; TRBD2 matches 7 bases. The CDR3 coding sequence is TGCAGCGTTGTGCCCAGGATCACGGGGAGGGCAGATACGCAGTATTTT. Its translation is CSVVPRITGRADTQYF.